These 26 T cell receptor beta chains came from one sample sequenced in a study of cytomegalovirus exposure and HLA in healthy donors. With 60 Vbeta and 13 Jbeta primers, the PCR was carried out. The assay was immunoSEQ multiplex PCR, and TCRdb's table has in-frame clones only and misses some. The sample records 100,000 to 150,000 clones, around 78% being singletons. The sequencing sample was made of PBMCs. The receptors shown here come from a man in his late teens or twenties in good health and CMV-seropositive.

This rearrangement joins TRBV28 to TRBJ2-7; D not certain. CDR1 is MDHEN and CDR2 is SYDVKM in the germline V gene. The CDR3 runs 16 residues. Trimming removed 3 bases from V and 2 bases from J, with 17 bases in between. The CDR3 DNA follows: TGTGCCAGCAGTTTGAGGTGGTCCTCGGTCGCCTACGAGCAGTACTTC. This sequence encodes CASSLRWSSVAYEQYF.

DNA for the CDR3: TGCGCCAGCTGGCTCCTCGGGGAAAATGAGCAGTTCTTC. Translating it yields CASWLLGENEQFF. V gene TRBV5-1 combines with J gene TRBJ2-1; D is perhaps TRBD2 (5 bases). The germline CDR1 and CDR2 sequences are SGHRS and YFSETQ. V was trimmed by 7 bases and J by 7 bases, leaving 15 bases between them. This CDR3 spans 13 amino acids.

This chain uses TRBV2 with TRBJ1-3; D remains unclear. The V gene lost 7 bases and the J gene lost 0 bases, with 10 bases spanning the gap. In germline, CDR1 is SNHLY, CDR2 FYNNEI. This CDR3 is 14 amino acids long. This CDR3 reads CASTDFNSGNTIYF. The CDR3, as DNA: TGTGCCAGCACGGACTTTAACTCTGGAAACACCATATATTTT.

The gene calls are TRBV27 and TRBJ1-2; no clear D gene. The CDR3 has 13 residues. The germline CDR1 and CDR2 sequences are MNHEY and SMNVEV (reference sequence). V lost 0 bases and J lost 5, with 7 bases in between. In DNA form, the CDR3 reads TGTGCCAGCAGTTTATCGCTATCTTATGGCTACACCTTC. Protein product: CASSLSLSYGYTF.

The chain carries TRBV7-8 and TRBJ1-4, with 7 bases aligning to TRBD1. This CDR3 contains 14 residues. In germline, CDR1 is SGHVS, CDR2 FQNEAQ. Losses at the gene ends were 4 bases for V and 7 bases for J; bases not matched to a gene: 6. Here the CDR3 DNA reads TGTGCCAGCAGCTCACAGGGGCTGGCTGAAAAACTGTTTTTT. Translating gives CASSSQGLAEKLFF.

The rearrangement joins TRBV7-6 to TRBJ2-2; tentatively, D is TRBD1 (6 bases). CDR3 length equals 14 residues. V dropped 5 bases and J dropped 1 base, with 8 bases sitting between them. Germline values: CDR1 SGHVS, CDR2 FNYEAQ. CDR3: CASSPGQNTGELFF. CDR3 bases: TGTGCCAGCAGCCCGGGACAGAACACCGGGGAGCTGTTTTTT.

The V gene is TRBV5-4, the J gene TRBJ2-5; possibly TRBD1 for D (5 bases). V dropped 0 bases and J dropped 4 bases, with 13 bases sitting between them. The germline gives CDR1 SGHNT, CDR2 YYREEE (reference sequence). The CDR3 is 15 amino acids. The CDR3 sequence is CASSLVGAVGETQYF. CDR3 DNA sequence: TGTGCCAGCAGCTTGGTTGGGGCGGTGGGAGAGACCCAGTACTTC.

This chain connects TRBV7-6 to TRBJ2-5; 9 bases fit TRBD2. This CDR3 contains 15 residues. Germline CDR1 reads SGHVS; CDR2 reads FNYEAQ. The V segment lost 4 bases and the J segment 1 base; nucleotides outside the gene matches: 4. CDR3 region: CASSSTSGLQETQYF. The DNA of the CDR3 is TGTGCCAGCAGCTCGACTAGCGGACTCCAAGAGACCCAGTACTTC.

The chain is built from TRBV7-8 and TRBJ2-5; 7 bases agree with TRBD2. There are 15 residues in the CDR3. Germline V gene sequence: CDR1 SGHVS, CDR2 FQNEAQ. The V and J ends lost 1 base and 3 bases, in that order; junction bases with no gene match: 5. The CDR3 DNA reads TGTGCCAGCAGCTTAGTCCGGGGGGTAAAAGAGACCCAGTACTTC. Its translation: CASSLVRGVKETQYF.

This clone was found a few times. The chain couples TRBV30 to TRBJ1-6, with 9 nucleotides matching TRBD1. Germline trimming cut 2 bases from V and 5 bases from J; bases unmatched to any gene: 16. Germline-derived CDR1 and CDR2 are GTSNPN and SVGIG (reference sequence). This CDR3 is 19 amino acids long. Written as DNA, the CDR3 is TGTGCCTGGAGTTCCCCGGGACAGGGCAAAAGGGTCGATAATTCACCCCTCCACTTT. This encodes CAWSSPGQGKRVDNSPLHF.

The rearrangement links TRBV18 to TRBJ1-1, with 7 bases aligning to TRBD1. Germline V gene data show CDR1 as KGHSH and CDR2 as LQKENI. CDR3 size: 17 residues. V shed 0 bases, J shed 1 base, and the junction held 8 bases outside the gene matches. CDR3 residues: CASSPPGGAFRNTEAFF. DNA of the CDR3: TGTGCCAGCTCACCACCAGGGGGCGCGTTTAGGAACACTGAAGCTTTCTTT.

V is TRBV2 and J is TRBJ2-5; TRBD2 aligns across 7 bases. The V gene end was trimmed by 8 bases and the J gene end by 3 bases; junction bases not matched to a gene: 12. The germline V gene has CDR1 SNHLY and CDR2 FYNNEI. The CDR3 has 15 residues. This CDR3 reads CASPWCEGREETQYF. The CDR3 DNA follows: TGTGCCAGCCCCTGGTGTGAAGGGAGGGAAGAGACCCAGTACTTC.

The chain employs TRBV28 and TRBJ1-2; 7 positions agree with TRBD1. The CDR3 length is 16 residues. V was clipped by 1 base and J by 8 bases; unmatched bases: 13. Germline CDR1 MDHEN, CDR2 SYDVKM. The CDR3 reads CASSLSGSPQGVGYTF. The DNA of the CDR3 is TGTGCCAGCAGTTTATCGGGGTCTCCCCAGGGGGTAGGCTACACCTTC.

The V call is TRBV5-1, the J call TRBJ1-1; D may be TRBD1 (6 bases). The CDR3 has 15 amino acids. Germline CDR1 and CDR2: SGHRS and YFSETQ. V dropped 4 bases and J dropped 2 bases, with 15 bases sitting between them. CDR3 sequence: CASSPLWTANTEAFF. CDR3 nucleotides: TGCGCCAGCAGCCCACTATGGACAGCCAACACTGAAGCTTTCTTT.

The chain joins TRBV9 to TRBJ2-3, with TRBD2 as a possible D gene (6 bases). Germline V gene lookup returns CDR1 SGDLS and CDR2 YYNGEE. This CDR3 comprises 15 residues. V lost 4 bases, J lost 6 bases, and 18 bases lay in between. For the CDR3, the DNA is TGTGCCAGCAGCAGCTGGGGGACTTCCACGGATACGCAGTATTTT. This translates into CASSSWGTSTDTQYF.

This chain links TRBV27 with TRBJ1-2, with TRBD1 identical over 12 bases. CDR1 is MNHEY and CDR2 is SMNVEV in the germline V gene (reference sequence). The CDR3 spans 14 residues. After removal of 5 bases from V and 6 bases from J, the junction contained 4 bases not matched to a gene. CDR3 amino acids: CASSPGQGANGYTF. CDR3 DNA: TGTGCCAGCAGTCCGGGACAGGGGGCAAATGGCTACACCTTC.

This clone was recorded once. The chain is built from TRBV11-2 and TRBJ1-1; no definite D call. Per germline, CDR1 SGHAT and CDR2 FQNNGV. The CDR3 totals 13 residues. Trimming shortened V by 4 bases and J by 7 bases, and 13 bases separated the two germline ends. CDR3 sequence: CASSWATLVEAFF. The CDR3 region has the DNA TGTGCCAGCAGCTGGGCAACCTTAGTTGAAGCTTTCTTT. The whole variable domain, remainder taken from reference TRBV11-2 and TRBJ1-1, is EAGVAQSPRYKIIEKRQSVAFWCNPISGHATLYWYQQILGQGPKLLIQFQNNGVVDDSQLPKDRFSAERLKGVDSTLKIQPAKLEDSAVYLCASSWATLVEAFFGQGTRLTVV.

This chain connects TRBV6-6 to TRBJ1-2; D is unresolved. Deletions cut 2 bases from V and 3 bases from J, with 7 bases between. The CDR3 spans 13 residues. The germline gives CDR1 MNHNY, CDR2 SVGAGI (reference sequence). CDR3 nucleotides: TGTGCCAGCAGTTACGGGCAGCACTATGGCTACACCTTC. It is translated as CASSYGQHYGYTF.

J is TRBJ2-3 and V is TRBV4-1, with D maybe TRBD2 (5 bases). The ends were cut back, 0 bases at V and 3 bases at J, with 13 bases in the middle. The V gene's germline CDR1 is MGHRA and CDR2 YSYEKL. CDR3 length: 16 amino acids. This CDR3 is CASSQDTRTWTDTQYF. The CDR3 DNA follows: TGCGCCAGCAGCCAAGATACAAGGACTTGGACAGATACGCAGTATTTT.

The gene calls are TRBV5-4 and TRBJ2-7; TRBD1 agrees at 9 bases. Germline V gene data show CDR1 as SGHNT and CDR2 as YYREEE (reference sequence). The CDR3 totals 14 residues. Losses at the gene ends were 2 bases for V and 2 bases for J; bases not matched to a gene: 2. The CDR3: CASSFGQGPYEQYF. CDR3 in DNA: TGTGCCAGCAGCTTTGGACAGGGGCCCTACGAGCAGTACTTC.

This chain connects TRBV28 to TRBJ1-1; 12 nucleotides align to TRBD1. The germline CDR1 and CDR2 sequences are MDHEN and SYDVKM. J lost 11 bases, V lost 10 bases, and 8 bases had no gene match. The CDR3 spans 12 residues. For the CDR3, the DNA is TGTGCCACTGGGACAGGGGGCGTTATGGCTTTCTTT. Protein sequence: CATGTGGVMAFF.

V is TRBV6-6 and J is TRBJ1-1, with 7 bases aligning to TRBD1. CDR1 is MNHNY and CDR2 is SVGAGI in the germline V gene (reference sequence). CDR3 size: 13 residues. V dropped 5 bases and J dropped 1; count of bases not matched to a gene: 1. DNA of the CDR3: TGTGCCAGCAGTAGGGGGCAGAACACTGAAGCTTTCTTT. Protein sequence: CASSRGQNTEAFF.

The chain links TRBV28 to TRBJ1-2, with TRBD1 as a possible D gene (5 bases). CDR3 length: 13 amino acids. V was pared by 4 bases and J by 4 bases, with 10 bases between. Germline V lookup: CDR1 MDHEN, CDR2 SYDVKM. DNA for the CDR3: TGTGCCAGCAGTTCGGGACTCGGCTATGGCTACACCTTC. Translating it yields CASSSGLGYGYTF.

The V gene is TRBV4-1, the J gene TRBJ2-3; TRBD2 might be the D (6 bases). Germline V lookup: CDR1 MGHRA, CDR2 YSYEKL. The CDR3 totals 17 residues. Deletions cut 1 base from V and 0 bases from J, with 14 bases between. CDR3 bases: TGCGCCAGCAGCCAAGCCCATGTGGGGACTAGCACAGATACGCAGTATTTT. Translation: CASSQAHVGTSTDTQYF.

CDR3 bases: TGTGCCAGCAGTCAAGACAGCACGGGCACAGATACGCAGTATTTT. This translates into CASSQDSTGTDTQYF. This chain joins TRBV7-9 and TRBJ2-3, with D perhaps TRBD1 (5 bases). Germline V lookup: CDR1 SEHNR, CDR2 FQNEAQ (reference sequence). The V end lost 6 bases, the J end lost 1 base, and 14 bases lay between the germline ends. This CDR3 has 15 residues.

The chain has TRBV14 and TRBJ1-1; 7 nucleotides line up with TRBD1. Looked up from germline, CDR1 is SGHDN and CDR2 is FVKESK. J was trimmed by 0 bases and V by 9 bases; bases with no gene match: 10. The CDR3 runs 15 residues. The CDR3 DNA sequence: TGTGCCAGTTCTGGCGGGACAGTCATGAACACTGAAGCTTTCTTT. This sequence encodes CASSGGTVMNTEAFF. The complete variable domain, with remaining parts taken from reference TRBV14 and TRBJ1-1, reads EAGVTQFPSHSVIEKGQTVTLRCDPISGHDNLYWYRRVMGKEIKFLLHFVKESKQDESGMPNNRFLAERTGGTYSTLKVQPAELEDSGVYFCASSGGTVMNTEAFFGQGTRLTVV.